The 26 T cell receptor beta chains listed next were all sequenced from one sample in a study of blood T cells in healthy people across ages. PCR was performed a second time for about 7 to 11 cycles using a sample-barcoded 5' primer and a J-beta primer mix. MiXCR, applied by TCRdb to the 5' RACE reads, yields one record per CDR3 protein. The sample includes about 1.5 million distinct CDR3 sequences, roughly 40% of them seen just once. Sequenced input: blood. These receptors all stem from a woman aged 18-29 years in good health.

This clonotype has just one count. J is TRBJ1-5 and V is TRBV6-5, with D possibly being TRBD1 (6 bases). This CDR3 is built from 19 residues. V lost 1 base and J 1 base, leaving 20 bases between the germline ends. CDR1 is MNHEY and CDR2 is SVGAGI in the germline V gene. CDR3 loop: CASSYFEQGGGRSNQPQHF. DNA for the CDR3: TGTGCCAGCAGTTACTTCGAACAGGGTGGGGGAAGGAGCAATCAGCCCCAGCATTTT.

This clonotype occurred many times. The chain employs TRBV28 and TRBJ2-1; D is possibly TRBD1 (6 bases). This CDR3 has 14 amino acids. Between the trimmed V and J ends, which lost 4 bases and 3 bases, there was a span of 10 bases. Germline-derived CDR1 and CDR2 are MDHEN and SYDVKM. The CDR3 nucleotides read TGTGCCAGCAGTTCCGGGACAAACTACAATGAGCAGTTCTTC. Protein: CASSSGTNYNEQFF.

The V and J genes are TRBV5-1 and TRBJ2-4; perhaps D is TRBD1 or TRBD2 (6 bases each). The CDR3 extends over 14 amino acids. In germline, CDR1 is SGHRS, CDR2 YFSETQ. Trimming cost V 5 bases and J 3 bases, with 12 bases left between them. The DNA of the CDR3 is TGCGCCAGCAGATCCGGGGGCATCAAAAACATTCAGTACTTC. Its translation: CASRSGGIKNIQYF. Based on the CDR3 plus reference TRBV5-1 and TRBJ2-4, the full variable domain is KAGVTQTPRYLIKTRGQQVTLSCSPISGHRSVSWYQQTPGQGLQFLFEYFSETQRNKGNFPGRFSGRQFSNSRSEMNVSTLELGDSALYLCASRSGGIKNIQYFGAGTRLSVL.

The V gene is TRBV19, the J gene TRBJ2-5; D might be TRBD2 (5 bases). The DNA end favors TRBJ2-7, so the J call may be wrong. CDR1 LNHDA and CDR2 SQIVND come from the germline V gene (reference sequence). This CDR3 contains 14 residues. The CDR3 DNA follows: TGTGCCAGTAGTGAAACAGAAGGACTCTACGAGCAGTACTTC. Amino acid sequence: CASSETEGLYEQYF.

The chain links TRBV20-1 to TRBJ1-2, with D possibly matching TRBD1 (6 bases). The CDR3 length is 16 residues. The ends were cut back, 0 bases at V and 0 bases at J, with 14 bases in the middle. Per germline, CDR1 DFQATT and CDR2 SNEGSKA (reference sequence). The CDR3 spells CSARDRLDSPNYGYTF. The CDR3 DNA reads as TGCAGTGCTAGAGATCGGCTGGACAGCCCTAACTATGGCTACACCTTC.

This clonotype was seen more than once but under ten times. The chain recombines TRBV20-1 with TRBJ2-7, with a weak D call TRBD2 (5 bases). The V end lost 0 bases, the J end lost 6 bases, and 9 bases lay between the germline ends. The CDR3 has 12 amino acids. The germline V gene has CDR1 DFQATT and CDR2 SNEGSKA (reference sequence). The CDR3 region is CSARDRGPEQYF. Here the CDR3 DNA reads TGCAGTGCTAGAGACCGAGGGCCCGAGCAGTACTTC.

The J gene is TRBJ2-7, the V gene TRBV29-1; 8 bases agree with TRBD2. CDR3 length: 14 amino acids. V lost 6 bases and J lost 3; bases outside the gene matches: 10. Germline V CDR1 and CDR2: SQVTM, ANQGSEA. CDR3 region: CSVEGYSGDYEQYF. The CDR3, as DNA: TGCAGCGTGGAGGGTTATAGCGGGGACTACGAGCAGTACTTC.

The rearrangement links TRBV7-8 to TRBJ2-7; TRBD1 or TRBD2 may be the D gene (6 bases each). The CDR3 is made up of 14 amino acids. Germline V CDR1 and CDR2: SGHVS, FQNEAQ. The germline V and J ends were trimmed by 1 base and 4 bases, with 11 bases remaining between them. The CDR3 DNA is TGTGCCAGCAGCTTAGTTTTAGGGGGGTACGAGCAGTACTTC. Translation gives CASSLVLGGYEQYF.

This clonotype was recorded a few times. CDR3 in DNA: TGTGCCAGCAGACTCCGGGACTCGAACTATGGCTACACCTTC. Translation gives CASRLRDSNYGYTF. V is TRBV3-1 and J is TRBJ1-2, with TRBD1 as a possible D gene (5 bases). Per the germline V gene, CDR1 is LGHDT and CDR2 is YNNKEL (reference sequence). The CDR3 is 14 amino acids. The V gene lost 6 bases and the J gene lost 2 bases, with 13 bases spanning the gap.

CDR3: CASSLDGRGSVQYF. CDR3 coding DNA: TGTGCCAGCAGCTTAGATGGTCGAGGCTCTGTTCAGTACTTC. The J gene is TRBJ2-4, the V gene TRBV7-9; the D is unclear. Germline CDR1 is SEHNR and CDR2 is FQNEAQ (reference sequence). The germline V and J ends were trimmed by 1 base and 11 bases, with 15 bases remaining between them. The CDR3 runs 14 residues. Filled out from reference TRBV7-9 and TRBJ2-4, the complete variable domain reads DTGVSQNPRHKITKRGQNVTFRCDPISEHNRLYWYRQTLGQGPEFLTYFQNEAQLEKSRLLSDRFSAERPKGSFSTLEIQRTEQGDSAMYLCASSLDGRGSVQYFGAGTRLSVL.

The J gene is TRBJ1-5, the V gene TRBV6-6; D is unclear. The V gene's germline CDR1 is MNHNY and CDR2 SVGAGI (reference sequence). V gave up 2 bases and J gave up 0 bases, with 8 bases separating them. The CDR3 spans 15 residues. This CDR3 reads CASSYGDYSNQPQHF. The CDR3 DNA is TGTGCCAGCAGTTACGGGGATTATAGCAATCAGCCCCAGCATTTT.

This chain links TRBV6-1 with TRBJ2-3; 15 bases map to TRBD2. Trimming at V came to 7 bases and at J to 6 bases, leaving 8 bases not matched to a gene. The CDR3 loop spans 16 amino acids. Germline-derived CDR1 and CDR2 are MNHNS and SASEGT. The CDR3 region is CASNQGTSGRLDTQYF. CDR3 bases: TGTGCCAGCAACCAAGGGACTAGCGGGAGGCTCGATACGCAGTATTTT.

The V call is TRBV12-5, the J call TRBJ1-2; the D gene is possibly TRBD1 (6 bases). Trimming left V 1 base short and J 1 base short, with 16 bases between. Looked up from germline, CDR1 is LGHNT and CDR2 is FRNRAP. The CDR3 is made up of 17 amino acids. DNA of the CDR3: TGTGCTAGTGGTTTGGGGACAGCCCTATTGAGTAACTATGGCTACACCTTC. It codes for CASGLGTALLSNYGYTF.

This clonotype was detected a few times. In DNA form, the CDR3 reads TGTGCCAGCACACCCGGGACAGGGACAGATACGCAGTATTTT. It codes for CASTPGTGTDTQYF. The chain uses TRBV25-1 and TRBJ2-3; 9 nucleotides line up with TRBD1. Trimming cost V 7 bases and J 3 bases; bases outside gene matches: 5. The CDR3 runs to 14 residues. In germline, CDR1 is MGHDK, CDR2 SYGVNS.

This clonotype was observed a few times. The chain couples TRBV12-3 or TRBV12-4 to TRBJ2-1; D might be TRBD1 (6 bases). The V gene lost 3 bases and the J gene lost 2 bases, with 11 bases spanning the gap. The CDR3 is made up of 15 amino acids. DNA of the CDR3: TGTGCCAGCAGTTTGGAACAGGGACCCTACAATGAGCAGTTCTTC. Its protein product is CASSLEQGPYNEQFF.

The V call is TRBV7-9, the J call TRBJ2-4, with TRBD2 matching 12 bases. The J call could be wrong; TRBJ2-7 is a better fit for the DNA end. This CDR3 comprises 20 residues. The germline gives CDR1 SEHNR, CDR2 FQNEAQ (reference sequence). CDR3 sequence (DNA): TGTTCCGGATCGACTAGCGGGGGCCTAGAGAGCGAATTACTATCCTACGAGCAGTACTTC. Its protein product is CSGSTSGGLESELLSYEQYF.

This chain joins TRBV15 and TRBJ2-1, with D perhaps matching TRBD2 (6 bases). CDR1 and CDR2 from the germline V gene are LNHNV and YYDKDF (reference sequence). Trimming stripped 1 base from V and 2 bases from J, with 24 bases between. The CDR3 covers 20 residues. CDR3 residues: CATSRALGLGRDETYNEQFF. The CDR3 DNA reads TGTGCCACCAGCAGAGCCCTCGGCTTGGGGCGGGACGAAACCTACAATGAGCAGTTCTTC.

This sequence joins TRBV6-1 and TRBJ2-7; D is unresolved. The V gene's germline CDR1 is MNHNS and CDR2 SASEGT. The CDR3 is 14 residues long. V gave up 3 bases and J gave up 2 bases, with 11 bases separating them. The DNA for the CDR3 is TGTGCCAGCAGTGACCGATGGGCCCCCTACGAGCAGTACTTC. Translating gives CASSDRWAPYEQYF.

V is TRBV18 and J is TRBJ2-7; no firm D call. CDR1 is KGHSH, CDR2 LQKENI, per germline. The germline V and J ends were trimmed by 2 bases and 0 bases, with 11 bases remaining between them. The CDR3 is 15 residues long. The CDR3 region is CASSPTTLSSYEQYF. DNA for the CDR3: TGTGCCAGCTCACCAACTACACTCAGCTCCTACGAGCAGTACTTC.

Points on this clonotype: This may come from a read error, since a much larger clone is one base off. The chain employs TRBV29-1 and TRBJ1-2; TRBD1 aligns across 7 bases. V trimming: 5 bases; J trimming: 8 bases; junction bases outside the gene matches: 11. Per germline, CDR1 SQVTM and CDR2 ANQGSEA. This CDR3 comprises 13 residues. The CDR3 sequence: CSVYRGISEGYTF. The CDR3 DNA is TGCAGCGTTTACAGGGGTATATCAGAAGGCTACACCTTC. The full variable domain, completed using reference TRBV29-1 and TRBJ1-2, is SAVISQKPSRDICQRGTSLTIQCQVDSQVTMMFWYRQQPGQSLTLIATANQGSEATYESGFVIDKFPISRPNLTFSTLTVSNMSPEDSSIYLCSVYRGISEGYTFGSGTRLTVV.

As regards this clonotype: Mismatch with germline at one junction end may stem from a read error. The V gene is TRBV3-1, the J gene TRBJ2-5; D call uncertain. This CDR3 has 15 residues. In germline, CDR1 is LGHDT, CDR2 YNNKEL (reference sequence). In nucleotides, the CDR3 is TGTGCCAGTAGCCACTTCCGGACCTCTCAAGAGGCCCAGTACTTC. It codes for CASSHFRTSQEAQYF.

This clonotype was detected many times. The chain employs TRBV6-6 and TRBJ1-5; the D is unclear. The CDR3 loop spans 11 amino acids. In germline, CDR1 is MNHNY, CDR2 SVGAGI (reference sequence). Trimming shortened V by 5 bases and J by 4 bases, and 3 bases separated the two germline ends. DNA of the CDR3: TGTGCCAGCAGTACGAATCAGCCCCAGCATTTT. Its protein product is CASSTNQPQHF.

The genes are TRBV7-3 and TRBJ2-2; 13 bases are a match to TRBD2. With 5 bases clipped from V and 3 bases from J, the junction kept 6 bases outside the gene matches. Germline assignment: CDR1 SGHTA and CDR2 FQGTGA. This CDR3 region has 17 residues. CDR3 nucleotide sequence: TGTGCCAGCAGCCTCGGACTAGCGGGGGTCTACACCGGGGAGCTGTTTTTT. Amino acid sequence: CASSLGLAGVYTGELFF.

The chain combines TRBV10-3 with TRBJ1-1; 7 positions agree with TRBD1. Germline-derived CDR1 and CDR2 are ENHRY and SYGVKD. The CDR3 is made up of 17 amino acids. V lost 0 bases, J lost 4 bases, and 11 bases stayed unmatched. CDR3 sequence (DNA): TGTGCCATCAGTGAGTCGACAGGGTCCTTGTCGGGCACTGAAGCTTTCTTT. Encoded protein: CAISESTGSLSGTEAFF.

The gene calls are TRBV28 and TRBJ2-1; weak D call: TRBD1 (5 bases). This CDR3 has 14 residues. V lost 2 bases and J lost 12, with 17 bases in between. The germline CDR1 and CDR2 sequences are MDHEN and SYDVKM. As DNA, the CDR3 is TGTGCCAGCAGTTTAAGGGGCCAACCCATTGGGCAGTTCTTC. Translation gives CASSLRGQPIGQFF.

The chain couples TRBV6-2 or TRBV6-3 to TRBJ2-3, with 10 bases lining up with TRBD1. The V gene's germline CDR1 is MNHEY and CDR2 SVGEGT. There are 15 residues in the CDR3. Trimming cost V 5 bases and J 6 bases; bases outside gene matches: 8. CDR3 sequence (DNA): TGTGCCAGCAGTCAGGGACAGGGGAGGGCGGATACGCAGTATTTT. Residues: CASSQGQGRADTQYF.